These 15 T cell receptor beta chains were sequenced from one sample in a study of blood T cell repertoires in COVID-19. Some clones are missing from TCRdb's copy, which holds only in-frame ones; the method was immunoSEQ multiplex PCR. Among 130,000 to 150,000 clones listed, 89% were seen once. Material for sequencing was peripheral blood. All receptors derive from a human donor in a cohort sampled during active COVID-19.

V and J are TRBV5-1 and TRBJ2-6; 9 nucleotides agree with TRBD2. Germline-derived CDR1 and CDR2 are SGHRS and YFSETQ. V was pared by 0 bases and J by 0 bases, with 7 bases of the junction left unmatched. The CDR3 covers 19 residues. CDR3 residues: CASSLGRGGLASGANVLTF. The CDR3 DNA sequence: TGCGCCAGCAGCTTGGGGCGGGGGGGTTTGGCCTCTGGGGCCAACGTCCTGACTTTC.

The chain joins TRBV19 to TRBJ1-2; 11 bases match TRBD1. The CDR3 consists of 15 residues. Germline V lookup: CDR1 LNHDA, CDR2 SQIVND (reference sequence). The V segment lost 3 bases and the J segment 3 bases; nucleotides outside the gene matches: 3. The CDR3 protein is CASSIGQGADYGYTF. The CDR3 coding sequence is TGTGCCAGTAGTATTGGACAGGGGGCGGACTATGGCTACACCTTC.

V is TRBV11-2 and J is TRBJ2-5; TRBD2 aligns across 16 bases. J lost 5 bases, V lost 3 bases, and 3 bases had no gene match. CDR1 and CDR2 (germline): SGHAT, FQNNGV. The CDR3 loop spans 16 amino acids. The CDR3 DNA follows: TGTGCCAGCAGCTTGGGACTAGCGGGGGGGCACGAGACCCAGTACTTC. This sequence encodes CASSLGLAGGHETQYF.

This chain connects TRBV7-2 to TRBJ1-5; D might be TRBD1 (6 bases). This CDR3 is 15 amino acids long. V lost 0 bases and J lost 6, with 12 bases in between. Germline loops: CDR1 SGHTA, CDR2 FQGNSA. The DNA for the CDR3 is TGTGCCAGCAGCTTAGCCCAGGGGTACGGTCAGCCCCAGCATTTT. Its protein is CASSLAQGYGQPQHF.

This clone was observed a single time. The chain employs TRBV7-2 and TRBJ1-1; D is perhaps TRBD1 (5 bases). CDR3 length: 13 residues. Looked up from germline, CDR1 is SGHTA and CDR2 is FQGNSA. The V gene lost 0 bases and the J gene lost 8 bases, with 10 bases spanning the gap. In DNA form, the CDR3 reads TGTGCCAGCAGCTTAGCGTTGGGGCCAGAAGCTTTCTTT. Translation gives CASSLALGPEAFF.

This chain connects TRBV20-1 to TRBJ2-5; D gene uncertain. Trimming took 0 bases from V and 5 from J, leaving 4 bases between them. There are 11 residues in the CDR3. Germline CDR1 DFQATT, CDR2 SNEGSKA (reference sequence). The DNA for the CDR3 is TGCAGTGCTAGAGATCGGGAGACCCAGTACTTC. Translating gives CSARDRETQYF.

This sequence joins TRBV5-4 and TRBJ2-5; 8 nucleotides align to TRBD1. Germline V gene sequence: CDR1 SGHNT, CDR2 YYREEE (reference sequence). The ends lost 2 bases at V and 5 bases at J; junction bases unmatched: 8. The CDR3 has 15 amino acids. CDR3: CASSFPGQAEETQYF. CDR3 in DNA: TGTGCCAGCAGCTTCCCGGGACAGGCCGAGGAGACCCAGTACTTC.

This chain joins TRBV7-3 and TRBJ1-2; D perhaps matches TRBD1 (6 bases). This CDR3 spans 15 amino acids. Trimming shortened V by 7 bases and J by 3 bases, and 18 bases separated the two germline ends. Per the germline V gene, CDR1 is SGHTA and CDR2 is FQGTGA. CDR3 amino acids: CASTKNRVGDYGYTF. In DNA form, the CDR3 reads TGTGCCAGCACCAAGAACAGGGTTGGGGACTATGGCTACACCTTC.

The chain is built from TRBV21-1 and TRBJ2-3; the table's TRBD1 call for D was not verified on the DNA. TRBV21-1 is deemed a pseudogene. The CDR3 runs 13 residues. The CDR3 protein is CASSETTAIGQYF. In DNA form, the CDR3 reads TGTGCCAGCAGCGAAACGACAGCTATCGGGCAGTATTTT.

J is TRBJ2-2 and V is TRBV6-5, with 7 bases that match TRBD1. Germline CDR1 and CDR2: MNHEY and SVGAGI. This CDR3 region has 15 residues. V dropped 7 bases and J dropped 3; count of bases not matched to a gene: 8. The CDR3 here is CASTLDRAYTGELFF. Here the CDR3 DNA reads TGTGCCAGCACCTTAGACAGGGCTTACACCGGGGAGCTGTTTTTT.

The chain couples TRBV6-6 to TRBJ1-3; D is uncertain. Trimming took off 8 bases at V and 2 bases at J, with 4 bases between the two ends. The V gene's germline CDR1 is MNHNY and CDR2 SVGAGI (reference sequence). The CDR3 extends over 11 amino acids. The CDR3 region has the DNA TGTGCCAGCCGTACTGGAAACACCATATATTTT. Encoded protein: CASRTGNTIYF.

This chain connects TRBV3-1 (or the pseudogene TRBV3-2) to TRBJ1-6; 9 bases are shared with TRBD1. The CDR3 contains 15 residues. In germline, CDR1 is LGHDT, CDR2 YNNKEL (reference sequence). V lost 4 bases to trimming and J lost 10 bases; unmatched junction nucleotides: 8. This chain's CDR3 is CASSPRDRVRSPLHF. In DNA, the CDR3 is TGTGCCAGCAGCCCCAGGGACAGGGTTAGGTCACCCCTCCACTTT.

This clone was found once. The chain combines TRBV5-8 with TRBJ1-2, with a tentative D call TRBD1 (6 bases). With 6 bases removed from V and 4 bases from J, the gap between germline ends came to 13 bases. The germline gives CDR1 SGHTS, CDR2 YDEGEE. The CDR3 loop spans 13 amino acids. The CDR3 here is CASTTRTVYGYTF. The CDR3 DNA follows: TGTGCCAGCACCACCCGGACAGTCTATGGCTACACCTTC.

The chain couples TRBV19 to TRBJ1-2; TRBD1 is a possible D gene (6 bases). This CDR3 is built from 15 residues. Germline V gene lookup returns CDR1 LNHDA and CDR2 SQIVND (reference sequence). V was trimmed by 8 bases and J by 4 bases, leaving 20 bases between them. CDR3 in amino acids: CASAGTQRRFYGYTF. Written as DNA, the CDR3 is TGTGCCAGTGCCGGGACACAACGACGATTCTATGGCTACACCTTC.

The chain uses TRBV11-3 and TRBJ1-2; D is unresolved. Trimming stripped 5 bases from V and 6 bases from J, with 16 bases between. The V gene's germline CDR1 is SGHNT and CDR2 YENEEA. This CDR3 has 14 amino acids. This chain's CDR3 is CASSNMRRRDGYTF. The CDR3, as DNA: TGTGCCAGCAGCAACATGCGCAGGAGGGATGGCTACACCTTC.